This T cell receptor (beta chain) comes out of a study of cytomegalovirus exposure and HLA in healthy donors. About the research overall: The approximately 100 million unique TCR beta sequences, from about 190 million T cells, were found by an earlier analysis.

Per germline, CDR1 SGHDT and CDR2 YYEEEE. The CDR3 runs 13 residues. The junction had 6 bases not matched to a gene; V was cut back by 6 bases and J by 4 bases. The study, taken as a whole, reports: The number of N-insertions in an Asian-associated ancestry cluster was reportedly below the 666-donor mean in a later analysis.

The donors (healthy individuals) were bone marrow donors. Concerning this clone itself: Its specificity is unknown.

The PCR ran on 60 Vbeta and 13 Jbeta primers. Methods used by the authors: Later, tens of millions of unique TCR beta chains were counted in an analysis, and approximately 9.9 million of them were shared. Sequencing used immunoSEQ multiplex PCR; TCRdb keeps in-frame clones, though not all of them. The V and J calls and clone size come from that table; D and trimming were worked out from the DNA. The table records around 87,000 clones, 81% of them present only once. The clonotype was recovered from a girl aged 2-15 years in good health and CMV-seropositive. This chain uses TRBV5-6 with TRBJ2-7; 8 bases align to TRBD1. Specimen: PBMCs. CDR3 DNA: TGTGCCAGCACACCGCAGGGGGCTTACGAGCAGTACTTC. It yields the protein CASTPQGAYEQYF.